Listed below are T cell receptor beta chains from one sample, sequenced in a study of cytomegalovirus exposure and HLA in healthy donors. TCRdb's copy holds only in-frame clones and misses some; the assay was immunoSEQ multiplex PCR. The table has 140,000 to 150,000 clones, about four fifths seen once; the top ten hold approximately 4.1%. The sequenced material came from PBMCs. The receptors come from a middle-aged man in good health and CMV-seronegative. Each CDR3 is given with its conserved first and last residue. The order of the fields is D gene, J gene, V gene, clone size, CDR3 protein, CDR3 DNA. The D gene is left open where the match is weak. Clone size is given for some rows only: seen once, a few or many times, or a class if the clone is expanded.

d_call: TRBD1; j_call: TRBJ1-1; v_call: TRBV18; clone_size: .; cdr3_aa: CASSPQMTGAEAFF; cdr3_nt: TGTGCCAGCTCACCCCAGATGACAGGGGCTGAAGCTTTCTTT
d_call: .; j_call: TRBJ1-1; v_call: TRBV6-5; clone_size: few; cdr3_aa: CASRRQTNTEAFF; cdr3_nt: TGTGCCAGCAGACGACAGACTAACACTGAAGCTTTCTTT
d_call: TRBD2; j_call: TRBJ2-1; v_call: TRBV7-3; clone_size: .; cdr3_aa: CASSLLAGGLNEQFF; cdr3_nt: TGTGCCAGCAGCTTGTTGGCGGGGGGGCTTAATGAGCAGTTCTTC
d_call: .; j_call: TRBJ2-3; v_call: TRBV9; clone_size: few; cdr3_aa: CASSVASGGRYTDTQYF; cdr3_nt: TGTGCCAGCAGCGTAGCTTCCGGGGGGCGGTACACAGATACGCAGTATTTT
d_call: TRBD1; j_call: TRBJ1-2; v_call: TRBV19; clone_size: .; cdr3_aa: CASSPGGTGARFGYTF; cdr3_nt: TGTGCCAGTAGCCCAGGGGGTACGGGGGCGCGTTTTGGCTACACCTTC
d_call: TRBD2; j_call: TRBJ2-7; v_call: TRBV7-8; clone_size: .; cdr3_aa: CASSLGGSGGGIYEQYF; cdr3_nt: TGTGCCAGCAGCTTAGGAGGTAGCGGGGGGGGTATTTACGAGCAGTACTTC
d_call: .; j_call: TRBJ2-7; v_call: TRBV21-1; clone_size: .; cdr3_aa: CASSATRGSYEQYF; cdr3_nt: TGTGCCAGCAGCGCTACGAGAGGTTCCTACGAGCAGTACTTC
d_call: .; j_call: TRBJ2-1; v_call: TRBV11-3; clone_size: .; cdr3_aa: CASSLMLGANEQFF; cdr3_nt: TGTGCCAGCAGCCTTATGTTGGGGGCTAATGAGCAGTTCTTC
d_call: TRBD2; j_call: TRBJ2-1; v_call: TRBV7-2; clone_size: few; cdr3_aa: CASSKGGLAGGTYNEQFF; cdr3_nt: TGTGCCAGCAGCAAGGGGGGCCTAGCGGGGGGGACGTACAATGAGCAGTTCTTC
d_call: .; j_call: TRBJ2-1; v_call: TRBV7-6; clone_size: .; cdr3_aa: CASSLEGRSQGGYNEQFF; cdr3_nt: TGTGCCAGCAGCTTAGAAGGGAGGTCTCAGGGTGGGTACAATGAGCAGTTCTTC
d_call: TRBD1; j_call: TRBJ1-1; v_call: TRBV6-5; clone_size: .; cdr3_aa: CASSQDRGDTEAFF; cdr3_nt: TGTGCCAGCAGTCAGGACAGGGGAGACACTGAAGCTTTCTTT
d_call: TRBD1; j_call: TRBJ1-1; v_call: TRBV27; clone_size: .; cdr3_aa: CASSFLFPRQGATEAFF; cdr3_nt: TGTGCCAGCAGTTTCCTGTTCCCGAGACAGGGGGCCACTGAAGCTTTCTTT
d_call: .; j_call: TRBJ1-1; v_call: TRBV7-9; clone_size: .; cdr3_aa: CASSFSENPTEAFF; cdr3_nt: TGTGCCAGCAGCTTTTCGGAGAACCCCACTGAAGCTTTCTTT